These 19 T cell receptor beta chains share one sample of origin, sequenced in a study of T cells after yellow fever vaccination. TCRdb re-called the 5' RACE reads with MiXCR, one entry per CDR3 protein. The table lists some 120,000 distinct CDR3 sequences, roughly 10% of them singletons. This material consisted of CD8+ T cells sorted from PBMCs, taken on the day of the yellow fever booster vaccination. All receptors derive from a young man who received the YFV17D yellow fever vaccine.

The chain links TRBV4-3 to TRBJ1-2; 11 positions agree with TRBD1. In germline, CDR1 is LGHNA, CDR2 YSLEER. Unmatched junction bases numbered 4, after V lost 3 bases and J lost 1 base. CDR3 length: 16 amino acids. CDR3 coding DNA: TGCGCCAGCAGCCAGGGGACAGGGGGACTTAACTATGGCTACACCTTC. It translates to CASSQGTGGLNYGYTF.

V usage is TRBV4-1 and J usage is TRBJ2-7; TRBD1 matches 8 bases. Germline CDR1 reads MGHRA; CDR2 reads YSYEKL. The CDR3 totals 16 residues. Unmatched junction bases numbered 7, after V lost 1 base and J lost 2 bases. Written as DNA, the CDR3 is TGCGCCAGCAGCCAAGCAGCTCAGGGGGCGACCTACGAGCAGTACTTC. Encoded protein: CASSQAAQGATYEQYF.

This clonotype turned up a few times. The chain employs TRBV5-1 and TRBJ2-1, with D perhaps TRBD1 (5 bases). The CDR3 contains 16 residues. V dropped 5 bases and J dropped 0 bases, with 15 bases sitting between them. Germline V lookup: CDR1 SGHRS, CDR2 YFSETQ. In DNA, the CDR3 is TGCGCCAGCAGTCAAAGGGGCCTGAGCTCCTACAATGAGCAGTTCTTC. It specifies CASSQRGLSSYNEQFF.

The CDR3 nucleotides read TGTGCCAGCAGCTTAAACCCGGGGCGGGCGGAGACCCAGTACTTC. Translation gives CASSLNPGRAETQYF. This chain joins TRBV7-8 and TRBJ2-5; either TRBD1 or TRBD2 may fit D (5 bases each). The germline CDR1 and CDR2 sequences are SGHVS and FQNEAQ. Trimming pared 2 bases from V and 5 bases from J, leaving 15 bases between. The CDR3 runs 15 residues.

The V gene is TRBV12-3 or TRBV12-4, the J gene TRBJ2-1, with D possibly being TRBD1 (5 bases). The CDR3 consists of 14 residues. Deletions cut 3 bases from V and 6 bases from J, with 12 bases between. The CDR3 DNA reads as TGTGCCAGCAGTTTCCGTGGGGCCCCCAATGAGCAGTTCTTC. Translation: CASSFRGAPNEQFF.

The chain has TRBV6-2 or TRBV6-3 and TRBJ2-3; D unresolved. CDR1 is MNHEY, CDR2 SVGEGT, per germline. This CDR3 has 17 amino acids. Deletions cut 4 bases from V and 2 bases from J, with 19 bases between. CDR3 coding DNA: TGTGCCAGCAGTTCCCTTTTGGCATTTTCCGACACAGATACGCAGTATTTT. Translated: CASSSLLAFSDTDTQYF.

The CDR3 here is CASTSLDTQYF. DNA for the CDR3: TGTGCCAGTACCTCGTTAGATACGCAGTATTTT. The chain couples TRBV19 to TRBJ2-3; D ambiguous. The V gene's germline CDR1 is LNHDA and CDR2 SQIVND (reference sequence). The CDR3 extends over 11 amino acids. V was clipped by 7 bases and J by 5 bases, with 7 bases between them.

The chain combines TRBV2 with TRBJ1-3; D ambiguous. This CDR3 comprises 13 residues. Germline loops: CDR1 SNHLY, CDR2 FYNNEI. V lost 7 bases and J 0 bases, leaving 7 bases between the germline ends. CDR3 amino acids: CASTSYSGNTIYF. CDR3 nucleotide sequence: TGTGCCAGCACCAGTTACTCTGGAAACACCATATATTTT.

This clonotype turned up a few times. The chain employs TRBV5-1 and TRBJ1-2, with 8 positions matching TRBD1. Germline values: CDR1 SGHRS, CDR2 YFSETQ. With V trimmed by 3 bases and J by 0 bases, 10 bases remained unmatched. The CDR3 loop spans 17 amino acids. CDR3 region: CASSSRRTGSANYGYTF. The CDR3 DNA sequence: TGCGCCAGCAGCTCACGAAGGACAGGGTCGGCTAACTATGGCTACACCTTC.

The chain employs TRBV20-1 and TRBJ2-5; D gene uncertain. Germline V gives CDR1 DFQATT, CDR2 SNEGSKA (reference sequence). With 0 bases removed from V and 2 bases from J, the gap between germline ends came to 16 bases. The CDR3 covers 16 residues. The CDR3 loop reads CSARDGVASPQETQYF. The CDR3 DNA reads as TGCAGTGCTAGAGACGGAGTAGCCTCACCACAAGAGACCCAGTACTTC.

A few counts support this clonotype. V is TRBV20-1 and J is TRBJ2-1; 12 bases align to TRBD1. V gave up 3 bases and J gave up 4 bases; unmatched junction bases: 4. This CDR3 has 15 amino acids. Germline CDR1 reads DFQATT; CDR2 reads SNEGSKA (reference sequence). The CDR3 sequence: CSASGDRGPYNEQFF. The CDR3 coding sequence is TGCAGTGCTAGCGGGGACAGGGGGCCATACAATGAGCAGTTCTTC.

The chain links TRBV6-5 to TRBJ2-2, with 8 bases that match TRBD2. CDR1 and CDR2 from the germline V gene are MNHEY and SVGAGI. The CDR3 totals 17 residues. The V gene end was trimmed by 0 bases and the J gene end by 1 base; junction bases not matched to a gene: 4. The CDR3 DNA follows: TGTGCCAGCAGTTACTCGGGAGCGGGGGTGAACACCGGGGAGCTGTTTTTT. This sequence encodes CASSYSGAGVNTGELFF.

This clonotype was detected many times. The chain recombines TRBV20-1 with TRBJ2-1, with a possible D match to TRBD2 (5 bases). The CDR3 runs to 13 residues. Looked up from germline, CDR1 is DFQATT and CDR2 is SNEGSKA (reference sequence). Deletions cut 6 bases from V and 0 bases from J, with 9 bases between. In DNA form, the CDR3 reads TGCAGTGCCACGGGATACTCCTACAATGAGCAGTTCTTC. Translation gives CSATGYSYNEQFF.

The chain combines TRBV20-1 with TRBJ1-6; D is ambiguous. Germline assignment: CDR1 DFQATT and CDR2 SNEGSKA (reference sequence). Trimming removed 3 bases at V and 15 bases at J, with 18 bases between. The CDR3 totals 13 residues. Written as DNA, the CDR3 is TGCAGTGCTAGTACCAGGTCGGTCCACAACCTCCACTTT. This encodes CSASTRSVHNLHF.

CDR3 in amino acids: CASSQGQGPTGYGYTF. CDR3 nucleotides: TGTGCCAGTAGCCAGGGACAGGGGCCCACGGGCTATGGCTACACCTTC. The chain employs TRBV19 and TRBJ1-2; 10 bases line up with TRBD1. With 6 bases clipped from V and 4 bases from J, the junction kept 11 bases outside the gene matches. The CDR3 extends over 16 amino acids. Germline V lookup: CDR1 LNHDA, CDR2 SQIVND (reference sequence).

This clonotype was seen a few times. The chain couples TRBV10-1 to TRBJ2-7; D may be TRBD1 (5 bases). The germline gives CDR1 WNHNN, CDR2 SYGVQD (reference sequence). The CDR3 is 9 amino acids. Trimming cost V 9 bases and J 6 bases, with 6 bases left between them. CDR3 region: CARGVEQYV. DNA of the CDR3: TGCGCCAGAGGGGTCGAGCAGTACGTC.

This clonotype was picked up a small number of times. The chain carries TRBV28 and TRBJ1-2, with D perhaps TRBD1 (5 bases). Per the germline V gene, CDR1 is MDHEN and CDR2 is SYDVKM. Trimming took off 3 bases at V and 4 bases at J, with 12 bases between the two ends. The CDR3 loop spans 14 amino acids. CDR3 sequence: CASSLEGGGYGYTF. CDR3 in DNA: TGTGCCAGCAGTTTGGAAGGCGGGGGCTATGGCTACACCTTC.

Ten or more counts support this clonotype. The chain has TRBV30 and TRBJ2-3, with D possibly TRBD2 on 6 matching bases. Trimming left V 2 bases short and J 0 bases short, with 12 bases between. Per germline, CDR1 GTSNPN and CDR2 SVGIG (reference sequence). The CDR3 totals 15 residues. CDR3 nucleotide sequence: TGTGCCTGGAGTATAGCGGCGATTAGCACAGATACGCAGTATTTT. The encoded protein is CAWSIAAISTDTQYF.

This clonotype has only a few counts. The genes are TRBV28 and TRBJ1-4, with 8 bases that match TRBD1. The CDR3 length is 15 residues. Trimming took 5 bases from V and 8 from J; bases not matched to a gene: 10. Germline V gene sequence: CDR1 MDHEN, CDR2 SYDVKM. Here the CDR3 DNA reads TGTGCCAGCAGTGGACGGGACAGGAGGGCAGAAAAACTGTTTTTT. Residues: CASSGRDRRAEKLFF.